Presented here are 14 T cell receptor beta chains from one specimen sequenced in a study of T cell responses to AZD1222 COVID-19 vaccine. TCRdb keeps only in-frame clones here, not all; method: immunoSEQ multiplex PCR. The table lists 75,000 to 95,000 clones, around 92% of them singletons. The source was peripheral blood, collected on day 0 of MenACWY control vaccination. The receptors derive from an adult in good health.

V gene TRBV15 combines with J gene TRBJ2-7, with D possibly being TRBD2 (6 bases). The CDR3 contains 16 residues. V was clipped by 0 bases and J by 3 bases, with 15 bases between them. Germline V gene lookup returns CDR1 LNHNV and CDR2 YYDKDF (reference sequence). CDR3 nucleotides: TGTGCCACCAGCAGAGATATCGCTAGCGCACACTACGAGCAGTACTTC. Translating gives CATSRDIASAHYEQYF.

CDR3 nucleotide sequence: TGTGCTAGTACAGGGGCCCTCCTCACAGATACGCAGTATTTT. Protein product: CASTGALLTDTQYF. The chain recombines TRBV12-5 with TRBJ2-3; 7 bases match TRBD1. CDR3 length: 14 residues. The germline CDR1 and CDR2 sequences are LGHNT and FRNRAP. The V segment lost 8 bases and the J segment 2 bases; nucleotides outside the gene matches: 7. The full variable domain, with the rest looked up from reference TRBV12-5 and TRBJ2-3, is DARVTQTPRHKVTEMGQEVTMRCQPILGHNTVFWYRQTMMQGLELLAYFRNRAPLDDSGMPKDRFSAEMPDATLATLKIQPSEPRDSAVYFCASTGALLTDTQYFGPGTRLTVL.

The gene calls are TRBV11-3 and TRBJ2-2, with 9 bases aligning to TRBD1. V shed 5 bases and J 1 base; nucleotides not matched to a gene: 2. This CDR3 has 15 residues. CDR1 SGHNT and CDR2 YENEEA come from the germline V gene. The CDR3 loop is CASSPGQGNTGELFF. As DNA, the CDR3 is TGTGCCAGCAGCCCGGGACAGGGGAACACCGGGGAGCTGTTTTTT.

This rearrangement joins TRBV3-1 (or the pseudogene TRBV3-2) to TRBJ2-5; D not certain. The V end lost 4 bases, the J end lost 3 bases, and 6 bases lay between the germline ends. This CDR3 is built from 12 residues. Germline V lookup: CDR1 LGHDT, CDR2 YNNKEL (reference sequence). Here the CDR3 DNA reads TGTGCCAGCAGCCCCCTGGAAGAGACCCAGTACTTC. It is translated as CASSPLEETQYF.

This clone showed up just a few times. The chain combines TRBV18 with TRBJ1-2, with D perhaps matching TRBD1 (5 bases). This CDR3 comprises 14 residues. Germline V gene lookup returns CDR1 KGHSH and CDR2 LQKENI. V dropped 4 bases and J dropped 5 bases, with 14 bases sitting between them. The CDR3 spells CASSLGTAFYGYTF. CDR3 bases: TGTGCCAGCTCACTTGGGACGGCCTTTTATGGCTACACCTTC.

The J gene is TRBJ2-3, the V gene TRBV27; the match to TRBD1 covers 8 bases. The CDR3 contains 15 residues. V was pared by 5 bases and J by 2 bases, with 6 bases of the junction left unmatched. The V gene's germline CDR1 is MNHEY and CDR2 SMNVEV (reference sequence). The CDR3 region is CASSPRGRTTDTQYF. CDR3 coding DNA: TGTGCCAGCAGTCCCAGGGGGCGGACCACAGATACGCAGTATTTT.

This clone has just a few counts. The V and J genes are TRBV11-2 and TRBJ2-3; D gene unclear. The ends were cut back, 3 bases at V and 0 bases at J, with 7 bases in the middle. The CDR3 covers 14 residues. From germline, CDR1 is SGHAT and CDR2 FQNNGV. CDR3 region: CASSFWRSTDTQYF. In nucleotides, the CDR3 is TGTGCCAGCAGCTTCTGGCGGAGCACAGATACGCAGTATTTT. Based on the CDR3 plus reference TRBV11-2 and TRBJ2-3, the full variable domain is EAGVAQSPRYKIIEKRQSVAFWCNPISGHATLYWYQQILGQGPKLLIQFQNNGVVDDSQLPKDRFSAERLKGVDSTLKIQPAKLEDSAVYLCASSFWRSTDTQYFGPGTRLTVL.

This chain connects TRBV21-1 to TRBJ2-2. TRBV21-1 is assigned pseudogene status. CDR3 length: 17 amino acids. As DNA, the CDR3 is TGTGCCAGCAGCAAAGTCCCAGGGACCCCGAACACCGGGGAGCTGTTTTTT. Amino acids: CASSKVPGTPNTGELFF.

The J gene is TRBJ2-5, the V gene TRBV5-4; perhaps TRBD1 as D (6 bases). Germline CDR1 is SGHNT and CDR2 is YYREEE (reference sequence). The CDR3 contains 14 residues. V lost 3 bases and J 0 bases, leaving 9 bases between the germline ends. CDR3 nucleotide sequence: TGTGCCAGCAGCTCAGGGGAACACCAAGAGACCCAGTACTTC. Protein product: CASSSGEHQETQYF. Supplemented by reference TRBV5-4 and TRBJ2-5, the full variable domain reads ETGVTQSPTHLIKTRGQQVTLRCSSQSGHNTVSWYQQALGQGPQFIFQYYREEENGRGNFPPRFSGLQFPNYSSELNVNALELDDSALYLCASSSGEHQETQYFGPGTRLLVL.

The rearrangement uses TRBV5-1 and TRBJ2-7, with a weak D call TRBD1 (6 bases). CDR1 is SGHRS and CDR2 is YFSETQ in the germline V gene. The CDR3 has 12 residues. V was clipped by 4 bases and J by 7 bases, with 12 bases between them. Here the CDR3 DNA reads TGCGCCAGCAGCCAAGGGACAAGGGAGCAGTACTTC. It encodes CASSQGTREQYF.

J is TRBJ2-1 and V is TRBV28; TRBD2 matches at 12 bases. CDR1 is MDHEN, CDR2 SYDVKM, per germline. There are 19 residues in the CDR3. The J segment lost 7 bases and the V segment lost 2 bases, leaving 15 bases of the junction unmatched. Here the CDR3 reads CASSLRQGLAGGPGNEQFF. CDR3 nucleotide sequence: TGTGCCAGCAGTTTAAGACAGGGTCTAGCGGGAGGGCCTGGGAATGAGCAGTTCTTC.

V is TRBV18 and J is TRBJ1-1; 9 nucleotides match TRBD1. Germline V gives CDR1 KGHSH, CDR2 LQKENI. The CDR3 length is 17 residues. The trim removed 3 bases at V and 3 bases at J, leaving 11 bases unmatched. CDR3 DNA sequence: TGTGCCAGCTCACCCCCCACCACGGACAGGGGCCACACTGAAGCTTTCTTT. Amino acids: CASSPPTTDRGHTEAFF. The variable domain in full, completed from reference TRBV18 and TRBJ1-1, reads NAGVMQNPRHLVRRRGQEARLRCSPMKGHSHVYWYRQLPEEGLKFMVYLQKENIIDESGMPKERFSAEFPKEGPSILRIQQVVRGDSAAYFCASSPPTTDRGHTEAFFGQGTRLTVV.

The chain couples TRBV7-2 to TRBJ1-5; the D gene is possibly TRBD1 (5 bases). The CDR3 consists of 16 residues. Germline V gene lookup returns CDR1 SGHTA and CDR2 FQGNSA. Trimming removed 1 base from V and 3 bases from J, with 13 bases in between. Here the CDR3 DNA reads TGTGCCAGCAGCTTAGAGGGGCTCTCGTCCAATCAGCCCCAGCATTTT. Translating gives CASSLEGLSSNQPQHF.

The chain employs TRBV20-1 and TRBJ2-3; 8 bases are shared with TRBD2. CDR1 and CDR2 from the germline V gene are DFQATT and SNEGSKA (reference sequence). CDR3 size: 14 residues. The V and J ends lost 3 bases and 3 bases, in that order; junction bases with no gene match: 5. The CDR3 sequence is CSASVSGKTDTQYF. As DNA, the CDR3 is TGCAGTGCTAGTGTTAGCGGGAAGACAGATACGCAGTATTTT.